A selection of T cell receptor beta chains follows, all from one sample in a study of cytomegalovirus exposure and HLA in healthy donors. Data came from immunoSEQ multiplex PCR; TCRdb stores just in-frame clones and leaves some out. The sample contains 150,000 to 200,000 clones, about 65% of which appear only once. The sequenced sample consisted of PBMCs. These receptors originate from a man aged 35-49 years in good health and CMV-seropositive. Both conserved end residues are trimmed from each CDR3. Clone size is shown for a subset of rows, as once, few, many or a class of expanded clone.

V gene	J gene	clone size	CDR3 protein
TRBV2	TRBJ2-3	.	ASSGGRTGIGETQY
TRBV6-5	TRBJ1-1	.	ASRGQGDVEAF
TRBV27	TRBJ1-4	.	ASSRLPGGGGEKLF
TRBV5-5	TRBJ2-7	.	ASSWGHEQY
TRBV4-2	TRBJ1-1	.	ASSHPRQGGSTEAF
TRBV6-6	TRBJ2-7	few	ASSPGQVYEQY
TRBV7-9	TRBJ2-3	.	ASSPRGGTDTQY
TRBV5-6	TRBJ2-2	.	ASSPRTGRTGELF
TRBV7-2	TRBJ2-3	.	ASSLGTGAGDTQY
TRBV9	TRBJ2-1	.	ASSLRGISGNEQF
TRBV7-6	TRBJ2-5	.	ASSTWGEETQY
TRBV18	TRBJ2-7	.	ASSPQRGGFYEQY
TRBV5-1	TRBJ1-2	once	ASSTGGEGYT